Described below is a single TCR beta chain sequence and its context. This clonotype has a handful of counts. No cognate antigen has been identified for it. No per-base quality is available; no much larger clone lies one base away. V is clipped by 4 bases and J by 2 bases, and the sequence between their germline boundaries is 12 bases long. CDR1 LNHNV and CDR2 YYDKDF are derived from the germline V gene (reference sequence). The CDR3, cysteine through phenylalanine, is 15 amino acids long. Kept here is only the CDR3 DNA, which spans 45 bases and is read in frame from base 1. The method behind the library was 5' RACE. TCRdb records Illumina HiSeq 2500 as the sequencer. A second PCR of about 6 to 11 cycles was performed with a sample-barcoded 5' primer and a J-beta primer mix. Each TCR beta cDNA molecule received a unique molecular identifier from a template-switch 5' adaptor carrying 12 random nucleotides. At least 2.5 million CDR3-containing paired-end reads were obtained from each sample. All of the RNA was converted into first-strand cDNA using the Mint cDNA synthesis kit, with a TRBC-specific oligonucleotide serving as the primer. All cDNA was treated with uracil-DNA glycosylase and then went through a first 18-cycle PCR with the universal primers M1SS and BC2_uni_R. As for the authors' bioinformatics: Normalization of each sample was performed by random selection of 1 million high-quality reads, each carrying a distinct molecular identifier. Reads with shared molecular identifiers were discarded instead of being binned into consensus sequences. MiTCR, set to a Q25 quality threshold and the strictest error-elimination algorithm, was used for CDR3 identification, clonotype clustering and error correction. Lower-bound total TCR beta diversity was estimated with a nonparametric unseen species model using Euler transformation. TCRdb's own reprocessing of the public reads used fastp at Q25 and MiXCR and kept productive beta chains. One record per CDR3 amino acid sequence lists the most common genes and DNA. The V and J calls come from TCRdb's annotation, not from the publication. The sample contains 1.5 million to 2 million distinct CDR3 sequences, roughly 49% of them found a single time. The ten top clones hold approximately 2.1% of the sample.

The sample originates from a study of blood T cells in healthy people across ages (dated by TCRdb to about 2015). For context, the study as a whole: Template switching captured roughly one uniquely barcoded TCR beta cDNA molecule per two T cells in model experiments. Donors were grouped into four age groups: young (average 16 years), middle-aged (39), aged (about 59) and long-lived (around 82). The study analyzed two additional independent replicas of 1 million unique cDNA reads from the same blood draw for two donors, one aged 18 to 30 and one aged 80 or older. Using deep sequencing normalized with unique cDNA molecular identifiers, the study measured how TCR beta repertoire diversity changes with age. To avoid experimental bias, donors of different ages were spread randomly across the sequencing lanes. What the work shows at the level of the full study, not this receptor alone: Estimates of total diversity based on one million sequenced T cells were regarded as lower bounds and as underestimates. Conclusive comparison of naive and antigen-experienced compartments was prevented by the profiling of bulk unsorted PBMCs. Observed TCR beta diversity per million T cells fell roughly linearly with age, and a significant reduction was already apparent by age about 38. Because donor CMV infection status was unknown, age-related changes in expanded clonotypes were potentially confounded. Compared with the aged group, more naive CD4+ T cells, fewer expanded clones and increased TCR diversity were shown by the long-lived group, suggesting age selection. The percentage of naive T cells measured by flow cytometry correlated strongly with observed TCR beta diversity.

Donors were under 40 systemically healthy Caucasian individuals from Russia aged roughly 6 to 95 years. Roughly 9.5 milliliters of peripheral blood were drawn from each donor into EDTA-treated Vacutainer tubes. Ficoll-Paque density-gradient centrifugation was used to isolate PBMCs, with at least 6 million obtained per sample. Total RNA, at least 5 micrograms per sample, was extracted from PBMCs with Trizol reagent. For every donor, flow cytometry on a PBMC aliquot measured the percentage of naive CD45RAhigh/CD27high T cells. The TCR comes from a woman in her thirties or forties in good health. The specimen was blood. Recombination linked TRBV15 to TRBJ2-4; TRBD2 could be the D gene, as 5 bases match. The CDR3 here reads CATSTRGAPKNIQYF. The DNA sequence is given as TGTGCCACCAGCACCCGGGGTGCTCCCAAAAACATTCAGTACTTC.